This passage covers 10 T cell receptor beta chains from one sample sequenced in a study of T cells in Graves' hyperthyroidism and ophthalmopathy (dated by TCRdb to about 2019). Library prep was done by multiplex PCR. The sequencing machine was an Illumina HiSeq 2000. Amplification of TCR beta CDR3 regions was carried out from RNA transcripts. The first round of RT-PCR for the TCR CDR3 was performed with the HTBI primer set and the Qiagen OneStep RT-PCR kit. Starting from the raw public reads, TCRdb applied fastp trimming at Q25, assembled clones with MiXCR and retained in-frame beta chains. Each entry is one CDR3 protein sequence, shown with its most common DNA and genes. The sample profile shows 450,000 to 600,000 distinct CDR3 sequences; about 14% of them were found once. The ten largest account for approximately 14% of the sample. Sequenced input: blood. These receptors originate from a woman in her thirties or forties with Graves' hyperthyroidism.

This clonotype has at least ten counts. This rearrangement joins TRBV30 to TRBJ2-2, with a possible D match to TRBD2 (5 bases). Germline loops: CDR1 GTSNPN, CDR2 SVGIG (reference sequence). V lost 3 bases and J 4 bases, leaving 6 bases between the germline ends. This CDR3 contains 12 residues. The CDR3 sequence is CAWSGVTGELFF. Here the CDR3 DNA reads TGTGCCTGGAGCGGGGTCACCGGGGAGCTGTTTTTT.

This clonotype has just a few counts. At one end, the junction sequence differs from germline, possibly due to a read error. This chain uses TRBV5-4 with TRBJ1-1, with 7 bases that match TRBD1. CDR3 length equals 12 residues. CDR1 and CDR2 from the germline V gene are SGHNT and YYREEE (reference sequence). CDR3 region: CASSSAGTEAAF. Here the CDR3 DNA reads TGTGCCAGCAGCTCGGCCGGGACAGAAGCTGCCTTT.

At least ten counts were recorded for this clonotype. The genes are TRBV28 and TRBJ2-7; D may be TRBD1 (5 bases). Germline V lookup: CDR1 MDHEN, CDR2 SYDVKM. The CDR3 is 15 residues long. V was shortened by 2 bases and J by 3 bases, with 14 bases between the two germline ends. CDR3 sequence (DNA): TGTGCCAGCAGTTTAGTGGTTGAAAGGGGCTACGAGCAGTACTTC. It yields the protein CASSLVVERGYEQYF.

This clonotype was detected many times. CDR3 DNA: TGCAGTGCGAGACAGGGGGCGAGGTTCAATGAGCAGTTCTTC. Amino acids: CSARQGARFNEQFF. This chain links TRBV20-1 with TRBJ2-1; 10 positions agree with TRBD1. In germline, CDR1 is DFQATT, CDR2 SNEGSKA (reference sequence). The trim removed 6 bases at V and 6 bases at J, leaving 8 bases unmatched. The CDR3 consists of 14 residues.

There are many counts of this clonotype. The CDR3 DNA reads as TGTGCCAGCAGCTTTGGTTTGCTCGGGACTAGATCCTACGAGCAGTACTTC. Translation gives CASSFGLLGTRSYEQYF. The chain recombines TRBV13 with TRBJ2-7; 8 nucleotides align to TRBD2. The V and J ends lost 3 bases and 1 base, in that order; junction bases with no gene match: 11. This CDR3 has 17 amino acids. Germline V gives CDR1 PRHDT, CDR2 FYEKMQ (reference sequence).

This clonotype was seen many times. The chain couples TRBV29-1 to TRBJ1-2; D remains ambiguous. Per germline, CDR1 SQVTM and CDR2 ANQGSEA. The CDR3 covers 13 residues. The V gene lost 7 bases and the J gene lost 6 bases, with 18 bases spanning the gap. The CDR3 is CSAEGQPRDGYTF. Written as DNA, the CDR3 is TGCAGCGCGGAAGGGCAACCAAGGGATGGCTACACCTTC. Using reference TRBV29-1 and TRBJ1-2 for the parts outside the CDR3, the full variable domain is SAVISQKPSRDICQRGTSLTIQCQVDSQVTMMFWYRQQPGQSLTLIATANQGSEATYESGFVIDKFPISRPNLTFSTLTVSNMSPEDSSIYLCSAEGQPRDGYTFGSGTRLTVV.

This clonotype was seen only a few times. CDR3 region: CASGAWTGVYEQYF. DNA of the CDR3: TGTGCTAGTGGTGCCTGGACAGGAGTCTACGAGCAGTACTTC. The genes are TRBV12-5 and TRBJ2-7, with 7 bases fitting TRBD1. The CDR3 has 14 amino acids. Trimming cost V 5 bases and J 3 bases; bases outside gene matches: 7. Germline-derived CDR1 and CDR2 are LGHNT and FRNRAP.

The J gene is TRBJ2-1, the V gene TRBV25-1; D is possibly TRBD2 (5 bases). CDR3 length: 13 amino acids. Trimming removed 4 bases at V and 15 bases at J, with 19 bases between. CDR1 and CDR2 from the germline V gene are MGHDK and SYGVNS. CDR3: CASSGPLAPKGFF. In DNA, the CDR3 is TGTGCCAGCAGTGGCCCTCTAGCCCCAAAGGGGTTCTTC.

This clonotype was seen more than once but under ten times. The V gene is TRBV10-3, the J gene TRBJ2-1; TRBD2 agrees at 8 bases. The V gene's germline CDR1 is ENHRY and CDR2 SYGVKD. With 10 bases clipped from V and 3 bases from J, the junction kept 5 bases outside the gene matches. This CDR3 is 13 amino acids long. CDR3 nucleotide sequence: TGTGCCACCGGACTAGCTGGCTACAATGAGCAGTTCTTC. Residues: CATGLAGYNEQFF.

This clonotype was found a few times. The CDR3 nucleotides are TGTGCCAGTAGCGAGGGGGCAGATTCACCCCTCCACTTT. It encodes CASSEGADSPLHF. The chain has TRBV19 and TRBJ1-6, with 7 bases identical to TRBD1. In germline, CDR1 is LNHDA, CDR2 SQIVND (reference sequence). This CDR3 has 13 amino acids. The ends lost 6 bases at V and 8 bases at J; junction bases unmatched: 4.